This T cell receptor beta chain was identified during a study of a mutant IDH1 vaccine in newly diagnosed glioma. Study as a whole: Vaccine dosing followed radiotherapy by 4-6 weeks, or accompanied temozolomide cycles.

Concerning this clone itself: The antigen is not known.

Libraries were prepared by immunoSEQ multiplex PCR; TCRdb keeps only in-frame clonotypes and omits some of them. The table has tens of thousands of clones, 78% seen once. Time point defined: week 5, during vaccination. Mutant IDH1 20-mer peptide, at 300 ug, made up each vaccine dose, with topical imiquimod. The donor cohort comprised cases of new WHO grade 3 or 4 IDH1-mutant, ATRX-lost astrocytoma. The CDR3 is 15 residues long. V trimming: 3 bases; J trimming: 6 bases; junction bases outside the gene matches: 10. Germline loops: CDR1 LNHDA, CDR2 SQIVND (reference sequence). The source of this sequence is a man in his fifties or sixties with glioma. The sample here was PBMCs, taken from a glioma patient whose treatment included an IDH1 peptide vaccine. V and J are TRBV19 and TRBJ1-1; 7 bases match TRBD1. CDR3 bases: TGTGCCAGTAGTATGTTCGGGACAGAAGGGGCTGAAGCTTTCTTT. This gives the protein CASSMFGTEGAEAFF.